Here is one T cell receptor (beta chain) with its context. The antigen remains unidentified. The source of the sample is a study of T cell responses to AZD1222 COVID-19 vaccine. On the study more broadly: Second doses were pooled across both intervals (about 4 or about 12 weeks).

Study findings and constraints: Reportedly, close to half of spike-specific TCRs are directed against unmutated variant regions. All repertoire sampling was performed exclusively after the peak T cell response. Clonal diversity may have been underestimated, and the donors were mostly white British, with more females than males.

TCRdb keeps only in-frame clones here, not all; method: immunoSEQ multiplex PCR. The sample contains some 110,000 clones, about 90% of which appear only once. This clonotype was sampled from an adult in good health. Source: peripheral blood, taken on day 0 of AZD1222 vaccination.

For the CDR3, the DNA is TGTGCCAGCAGCTTAACGAAGAGGACCCAGTACTTC. This gives the protein CASSLTKRTQYF. The chain recombines TRBV7-3 with TRBJ2-5, with D unresolved. Deletions cut 0 bases from V and 7 bases from J, with 6 bases between. CDR3 size: 12 residues. In germline, CDR1 is SGHTA, CDR2 FQGTGA.